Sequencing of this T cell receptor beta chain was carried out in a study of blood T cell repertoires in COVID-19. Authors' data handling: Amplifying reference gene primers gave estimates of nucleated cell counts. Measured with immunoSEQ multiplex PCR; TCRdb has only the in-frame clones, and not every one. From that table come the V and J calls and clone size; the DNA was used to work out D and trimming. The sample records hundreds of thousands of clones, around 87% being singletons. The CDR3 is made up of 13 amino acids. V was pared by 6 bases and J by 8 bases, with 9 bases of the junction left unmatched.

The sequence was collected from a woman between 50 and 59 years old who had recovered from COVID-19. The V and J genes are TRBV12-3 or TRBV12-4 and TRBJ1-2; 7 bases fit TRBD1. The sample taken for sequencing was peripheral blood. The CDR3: CASRRQGAGGYTF. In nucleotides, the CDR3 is TGTGCCAGCAGAAGACAGGGAGCCGGCGGCTACACCTTC.